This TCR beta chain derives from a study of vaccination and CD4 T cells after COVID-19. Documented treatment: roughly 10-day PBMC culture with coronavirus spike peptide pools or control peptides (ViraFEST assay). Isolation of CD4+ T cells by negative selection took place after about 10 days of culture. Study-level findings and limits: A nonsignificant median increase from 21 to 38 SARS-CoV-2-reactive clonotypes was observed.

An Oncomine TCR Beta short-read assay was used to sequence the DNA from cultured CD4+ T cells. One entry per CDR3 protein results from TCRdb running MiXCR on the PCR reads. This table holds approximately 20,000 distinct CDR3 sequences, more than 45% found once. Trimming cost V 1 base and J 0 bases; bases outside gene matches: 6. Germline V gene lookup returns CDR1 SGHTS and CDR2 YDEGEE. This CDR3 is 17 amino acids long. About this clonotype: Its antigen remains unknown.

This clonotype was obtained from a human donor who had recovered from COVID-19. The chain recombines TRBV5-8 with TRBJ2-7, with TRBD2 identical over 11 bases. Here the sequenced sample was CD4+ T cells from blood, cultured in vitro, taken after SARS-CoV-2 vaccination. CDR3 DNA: TGTGCCAGCAGCTTGCGTTCTAGCGGGAGGTACTCCTACGAGCAGTACTTC. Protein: CASSLRSSGRYSYEQYF.